This T cell receptor beta chain was obtained from a study of T cells expressing NK-cell markers. Study in general: With respect to HCMV, seven of the eight sequenced donors were seropositive, and one was seronegative. Broader study findings: There were a handful of donors in whom these clonotypes also led the CD3+CD56-NKG2C+ fraction.

TCRdb reprocessed the 5' RACE reads and keeps a single row for each CDR3 protein, giving no DNA. The sample has around 280,000 distinct CDR3 sequences. Note on this clonotype: Its antigen is as yet unknown.

This CDR3 has 19 amino acids. The genes are TRBV12-3 or TRBV12-4 and TRBJ2-1; the TCRdb D gene call, TRBD1, has no DNA to confirm it. The sequence was collected from a man between 18 and 29 years old in good health. Material: blood T cells: a sorted CD56 or NKG2C T cell subset, CD4+ or CD8+ T cells, or bulk PBMC T cells (not recorded which). CDR3 sequence: CASSLARRGIAGRYNEQFF.